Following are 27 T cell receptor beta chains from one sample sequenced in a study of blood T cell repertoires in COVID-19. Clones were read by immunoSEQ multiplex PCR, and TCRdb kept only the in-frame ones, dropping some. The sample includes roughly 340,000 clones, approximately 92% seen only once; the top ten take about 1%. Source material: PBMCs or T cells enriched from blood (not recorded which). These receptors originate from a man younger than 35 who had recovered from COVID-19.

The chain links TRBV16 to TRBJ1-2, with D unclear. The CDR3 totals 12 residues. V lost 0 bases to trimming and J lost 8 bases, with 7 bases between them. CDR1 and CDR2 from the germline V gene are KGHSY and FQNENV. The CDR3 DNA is TGTGCCAGCAGCCAATCAGGGAGAGGCTACACCTTC. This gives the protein CASSQSGRGYTF.

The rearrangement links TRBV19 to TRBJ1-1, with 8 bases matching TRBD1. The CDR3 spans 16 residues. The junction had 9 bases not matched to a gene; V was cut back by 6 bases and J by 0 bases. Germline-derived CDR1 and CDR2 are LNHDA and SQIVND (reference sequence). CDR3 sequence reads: CASSIRQGSLNTEAFF. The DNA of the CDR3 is TGTGCCAGTAGCATTAGACAGGGGTCACTGAACACTGAAGCTTTCTTT.

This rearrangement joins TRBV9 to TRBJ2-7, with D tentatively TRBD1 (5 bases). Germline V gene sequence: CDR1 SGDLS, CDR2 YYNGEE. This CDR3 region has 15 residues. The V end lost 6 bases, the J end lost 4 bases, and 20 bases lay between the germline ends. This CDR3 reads CASTQGSTGSYEQYF. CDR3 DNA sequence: TGTGCCAGCACCCAGGGCAGTACCGGCTCGTACGAGCAGTACTTC.

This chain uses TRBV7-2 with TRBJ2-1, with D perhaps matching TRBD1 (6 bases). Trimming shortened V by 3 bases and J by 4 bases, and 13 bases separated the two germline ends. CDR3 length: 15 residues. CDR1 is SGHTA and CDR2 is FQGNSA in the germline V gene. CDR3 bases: TGTGCCAGCAGCTTCTCGGGACAAACATACAATGAGCAGTTCTTC. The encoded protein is CASSFSGQTYNEQFF. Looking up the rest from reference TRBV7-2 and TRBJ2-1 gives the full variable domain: GAGVSQSPSNKVTEKGKDVELRCDPISGHTALYWYRQSLGQGLEFLIYFQGNSAPDKSGLPSDRFSAERTGGSVSTLTIQRTQQEDSAVYLCASSFSGQTYNEQFFGPGTRLTVL.

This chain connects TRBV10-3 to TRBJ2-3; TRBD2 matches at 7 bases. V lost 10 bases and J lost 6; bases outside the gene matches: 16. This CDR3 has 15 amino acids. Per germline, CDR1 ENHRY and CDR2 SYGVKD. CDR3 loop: CASKSRDFGGDTQYF. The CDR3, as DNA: TGTGCCAGCAAATCCAGGGACTTCGGGGGGGATACGCAGTATTTT.

The CDR3 DNA reads as TGCGCCAGCAGCCAGGACAGGTTTGGTCAGCCCCAGCATTTT. This translates into CASSQDRFGQPQHF. The V call is TRBV4-1, the J call TRBJ1-5; the match to TRBD1 covers 7 bases. This CDR3 is 14 amino acids long. V lost 3 bases, J lost 6 bases, and 5 bases stayed unmatched. The germline V gene encodes CDR1 MGHRA and CDR2 YSYEKL.

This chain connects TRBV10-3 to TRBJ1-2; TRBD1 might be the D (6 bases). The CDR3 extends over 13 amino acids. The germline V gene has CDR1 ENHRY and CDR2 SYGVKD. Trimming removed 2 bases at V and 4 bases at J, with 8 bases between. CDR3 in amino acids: CAISEGQLYGYTF. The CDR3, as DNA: TGTGCCATCAGTGAGGGACAGCTCTATGGCTACACCTTC.

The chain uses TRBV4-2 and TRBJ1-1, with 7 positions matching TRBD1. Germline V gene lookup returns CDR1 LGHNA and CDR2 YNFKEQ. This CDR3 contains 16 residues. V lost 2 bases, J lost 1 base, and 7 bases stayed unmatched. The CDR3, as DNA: TGTGCCAGCAGCCAACCTTCCGGGACAGCGAACACTGAAGCTTTCTTT. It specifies CASSQPSGTANTEAFF.

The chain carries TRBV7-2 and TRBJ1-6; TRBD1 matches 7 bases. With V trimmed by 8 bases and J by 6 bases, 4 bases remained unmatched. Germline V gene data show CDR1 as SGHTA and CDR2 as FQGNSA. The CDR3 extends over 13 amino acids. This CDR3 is CASRQGRNSPLHF. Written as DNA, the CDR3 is TGTGCCAGCCGACAGGGCCGTAATTCACCCCTCCACTTT.

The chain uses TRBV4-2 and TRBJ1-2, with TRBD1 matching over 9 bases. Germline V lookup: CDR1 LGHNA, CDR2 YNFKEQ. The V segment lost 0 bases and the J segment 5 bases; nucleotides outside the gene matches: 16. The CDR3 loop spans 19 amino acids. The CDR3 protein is CASSQEQVGTGRFGYGYTF. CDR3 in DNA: TGTGCCAGCAGCCAAGAGCAGGTGGGGACAGGGAGGTTCGGATATGGCTACACCTTC.

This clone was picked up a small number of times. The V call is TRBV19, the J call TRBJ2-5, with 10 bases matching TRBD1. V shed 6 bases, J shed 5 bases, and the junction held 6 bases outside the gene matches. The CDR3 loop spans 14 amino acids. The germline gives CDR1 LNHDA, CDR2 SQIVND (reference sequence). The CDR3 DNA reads TGTGCCAGTAGACGGACAGGGGGTCGCGAGACCCAGTACTTC. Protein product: CASRRTGGRETQYF.

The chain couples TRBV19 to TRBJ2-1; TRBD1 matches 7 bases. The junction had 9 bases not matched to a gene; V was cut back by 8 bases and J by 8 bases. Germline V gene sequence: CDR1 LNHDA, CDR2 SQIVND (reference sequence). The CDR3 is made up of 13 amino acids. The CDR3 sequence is CASRSQGDDEQFF. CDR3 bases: TGTGCCAGTCGCAGTCAGGGGGACGATGAGCAGTTCTTC. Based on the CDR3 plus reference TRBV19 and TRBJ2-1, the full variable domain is DGGITQSPKYLFRKEGQNVTLSCEQNLNHDAMYWYRQDPGQGLRLIYYSQIVNDFQKGDIAEGYSVSREKKESFPLTVTSAQKNPTAFYLCASRSQGDDEQFFGPGTRLTVL.

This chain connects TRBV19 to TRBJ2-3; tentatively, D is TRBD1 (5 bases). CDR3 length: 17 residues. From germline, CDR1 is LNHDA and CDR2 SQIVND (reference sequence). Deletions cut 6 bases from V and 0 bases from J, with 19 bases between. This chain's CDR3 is CASSPAGFPFSTDTQYF. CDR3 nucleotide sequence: TGTGCCAGTAGCCCCGCAGGGTTTCCTTTTAGCACAGATACGCAGTATTTT.

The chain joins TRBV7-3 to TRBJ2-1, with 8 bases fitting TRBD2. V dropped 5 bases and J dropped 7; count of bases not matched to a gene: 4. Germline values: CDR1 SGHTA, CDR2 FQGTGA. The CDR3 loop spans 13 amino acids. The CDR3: CASSMGLENEQFF. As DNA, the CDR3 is TGTGCCAGCAGCATGGGACTAGAAAATGAGCAGTTCTTC.

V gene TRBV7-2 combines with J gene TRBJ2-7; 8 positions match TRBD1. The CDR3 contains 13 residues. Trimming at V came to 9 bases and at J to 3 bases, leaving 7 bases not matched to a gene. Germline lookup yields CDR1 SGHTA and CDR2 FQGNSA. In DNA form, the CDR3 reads TGTGCCAGTTCCGGGACAGGAAACTACGAGCAGTACTTC. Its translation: CASSGTGNYEQYF. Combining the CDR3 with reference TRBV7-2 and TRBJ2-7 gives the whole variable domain GAGVSQSPSNKVTEKGKDVELRCDPISGHTALYWYRQSLGQGLEFLIYFQGNSAPDKSGLPSDRFSAERTGGSVSTLTIQRTQQEDSAVYLCASSGTGNYEQYFGPGTRLTVT.

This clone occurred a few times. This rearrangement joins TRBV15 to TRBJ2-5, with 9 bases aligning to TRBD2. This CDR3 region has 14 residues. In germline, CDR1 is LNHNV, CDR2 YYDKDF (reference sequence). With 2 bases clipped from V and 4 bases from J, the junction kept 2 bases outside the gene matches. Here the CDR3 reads CATSRKAGGETQYF. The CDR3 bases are TGTGCCACCAGCAGAAAAGCGGGAGGAGAGACCCAGTACTTC.

The CDR3 here is CASSARGVNEQFF. CDR3 coding DNA: TGTGCCAGCAGCGCCCGCGGGGTCAATGAGCAGTTCTTC. The chain uses TRBV7-9 and TRBJ2-1; D perhaps matches TRBD2 (6 bases). The V gene lost 5 bases and the J gene lost 6 bases, with 11 bases spanning the gap. The CDR3 runs to 13 residues. The germline gives CDR1 SEHNR, CDR2 FQNEAQ (reference sequence).

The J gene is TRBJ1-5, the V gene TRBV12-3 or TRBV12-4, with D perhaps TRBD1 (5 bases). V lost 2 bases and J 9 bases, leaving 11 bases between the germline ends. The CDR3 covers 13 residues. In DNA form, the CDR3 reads TGTGCCAGCAGTTTACTAAGCGGGACGCCCCAGCATTTT. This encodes CASSLLSGTPQHF.

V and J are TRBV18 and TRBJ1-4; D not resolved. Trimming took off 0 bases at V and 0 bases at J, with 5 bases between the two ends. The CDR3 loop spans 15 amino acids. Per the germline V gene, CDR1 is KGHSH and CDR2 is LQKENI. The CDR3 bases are TGTGCCAGCTCACCACCCCCTGCAACTAATGAAAAACTGTTTTTT. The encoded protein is CASSPPPATNEKLFF.

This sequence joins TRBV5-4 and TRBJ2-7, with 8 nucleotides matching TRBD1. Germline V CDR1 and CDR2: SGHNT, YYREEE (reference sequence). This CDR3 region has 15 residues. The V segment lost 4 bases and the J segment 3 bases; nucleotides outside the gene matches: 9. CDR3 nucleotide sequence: TGTGCCAGCAGCGCCAGAACAGGGGGGTTCTACGAGCAGTACTTC. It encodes CASSARTGGFYEQYF.

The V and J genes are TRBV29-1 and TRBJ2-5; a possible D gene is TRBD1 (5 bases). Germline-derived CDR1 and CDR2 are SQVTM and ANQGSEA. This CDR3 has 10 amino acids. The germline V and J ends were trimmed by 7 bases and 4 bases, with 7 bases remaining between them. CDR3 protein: CSAGAETQYF. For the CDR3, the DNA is TGCAGCGCTGGGGCAGAGACCCAGTACTTC.

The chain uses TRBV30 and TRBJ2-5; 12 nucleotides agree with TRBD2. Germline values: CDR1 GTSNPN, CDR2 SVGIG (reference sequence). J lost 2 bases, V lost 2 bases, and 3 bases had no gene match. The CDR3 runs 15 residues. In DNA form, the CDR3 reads TGTGCCTGGAGTCCCGGACTAGCGGGACAAGAGACCCAGTACTTC. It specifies CAWSPGLAGQETQYF.

In nucleotides, the CDR3 is TGTGCCAGCAGCGTAGATGGACAGTCTGGAAACACCATATATTTT. It is translated as CASSVDGQSGNTIYF. The chain employs TRBV9 and TRBJ1-3, with D possibly matching TRBD1 (6 bases). This CDR3 comprises 15 residues. Trimming removed 0 bases from V and 1 base from J, with 8 bases in between. CDR1 and CDR2 from the germline V gene are SGDLS and YYNGEE.

The CDR3 spells CASSQGGNEQFF. CDR3 DNA sequence: TGTGCCAGCAGTCAGGGCGGCAATGAGCAGTTCTTC. V and J are TRBV27 and TRBJ2-1; D perhaps matches TRBD1 (5 bases). The CDR3 contains 12 residues. Trimming took 5 bases from V and 6 from J, leaving 8 bases between them. Per germline, CDR1 MNHEY and CDR2 SMNVEV (reference sequence).

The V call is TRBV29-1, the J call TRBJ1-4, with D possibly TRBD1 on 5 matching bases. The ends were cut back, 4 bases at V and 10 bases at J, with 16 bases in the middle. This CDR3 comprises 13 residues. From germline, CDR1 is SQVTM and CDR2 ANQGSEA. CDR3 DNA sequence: TGCAGCGTTGCTGTGCAGGGATCTGCAAAACTGTTTTTT. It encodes CSVAVQGSAKLFF.

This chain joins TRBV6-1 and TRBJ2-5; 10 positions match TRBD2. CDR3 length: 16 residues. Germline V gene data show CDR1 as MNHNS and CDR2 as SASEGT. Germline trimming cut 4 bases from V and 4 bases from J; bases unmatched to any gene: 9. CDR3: CASSGIGLAASETQYF. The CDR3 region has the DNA TGTGCCAGCAGTGGAATAGGACTAGCGGCATCAGAGACCCAGTACTTC.

CDR3 sequence: CASSPGGARDTQYF. Written as DNA, the CDR3 is TGTGCCAGCAGCCCCGGGGGGGCCAGAGATACGCAGTATTTT. The J gene is TRBJ2-3, the V gene TRBV5-6; 8 bases align to TRBD2. Germline CDR1 SGHDT, CDR2 YYEEEE. V lost 4 bases to trimming and J lost 5 bases; unmatched junction nucleotides: 6. The CDR3 is 14 amino acids.